This T cell receptor (beta chain) was retrieved from a study of blood T cell repertoires in COVID-19. Study background: COVID-19 samples from acute and convalescent phases originated in the United States, Italy and Spain. Sources were T cells, B-cell-depleted T cells, or PBMCs; the material itself was cDNA or gDNA.

Per the authors' pipeline: Nucleated cell number was recorded as an estimate derived from reference gene primer amplification. The data were produced by immunoSEQ multiplex PCR, yet TCRdb's version contains in-frame clones alone and is incomplete. The D gene and trimming were derived from the DNA, and the V and J assignments and clone size from that table. This table holds some 270,000 clones, around nine tenths found once. Trimming removed 0 bases at V and 3 bases at J, with 6 bases between. The CDR3 consists of 15 residues. Germline V gives CDR1 MNHNS, CDR2 SASEGT. Sequencing was carried out using peripheral blood. The origin of this receptor is a man aged 35 to 55 with active or convalescent COVID-19. V usage is TRBV6-1 and J usage is TRBJ1-6, with TRBD1 as a possible D gene (6 bases). CDR3 in DNA: TGTGCCAGCAGTGAAGCGGGACACTATAATTCACCCCTCCACTTT. This translates into CASSEAGHYNSPLHF.